This TCR beta chain was retrieved from a study of T-cell reconstitution after alpha-beta-depleted transplantation in children. In this sample, this clonotype turned up many times. Preparing the TCRbeta library involved the use of unique molecular identifiers. MiXCR, applied by TCRdb to the PCR reads, yields one record per CDR3 protein. The sample includes about half a million distinct CDR3 sequences, about 12% of them seen just once. This clonotype was obtained from a human donor who donated a stem cell graft to a child with combined immunodeficiency. The sample was PBMCs from the stem cell graft donor, taken from the stem cell graft.

Here the CDR3 DNA reads TGCAGTGCTCGAGGTACTAGCGACTACGAGCAGTACTTC. This sequence encodes CSARGTSDYEQYF. This chain uses TRBV20-1 with TRBJ2-7; 7 bases are shared with TRBD2. The CDR3 runs 13 residues. CDR1 and CDR2 from the germline V gene are DFQATT and SNEGSKA (reference sequence). Trimming cost V 5 bases and J 3 bases; bases outside gene matches: 7.